The subject of this entry is one T cell receptor (beta chain). It has no known antigen specificity. It has no much larger one-base neighbor in the sample; base qualities were not kept. Libraries came from RT-PCR. Sequencing relied on an Illumina HiSeq 2500. The public sequencing data were trimmed at Q25 with fastp and processed into clonotypes with MiXCR by TCRdb, which kept only in-frame beta chains. Rows with a matching CDR3 protein are joined into one entry that keeps the most common DNA and genes. The sample profile shows 400,000 to 650,000 distinct CDR3 sequences; under 8.5% of them were found once. Clones ranked in the top ten supply roughly 13% of the sample. The sample belongs to a study of response to subunit inactivated influenza vaccine (dated by TCRdb to the late 2010s). Concerning the study at large: To follow how T cells responded to a trivalent subunit inactivated influenza vaccine, the researchers relied on deep quantitative profiling of the T cell receptor repertoire. Study-wide conclusions, independent of this receptor: According to the authors, only a limited number of new T cells may be recruited by each seasonal influenza vaccination.

After removal of 6 bases from V and 4 bases from J, the junction retains 6 bases not matched to a gene. The CDR3 measures 14 amino acids from cysteine to phenylalanine. Left in the record is the CDR3 DNA by itself, 42 bases read in frame from the first base. The germline V gene encodes CDR1 KGHSH and CDR2 LQKENI. This receptor was taken from a man between 50 and 69 years old who received an inactivated influenza vaccine. Donor details come from another sample of the same person, matched by shared clones. Sequencing used PBMCs from blood, obtained around 25 months after vaccination. The V and J segments used are TRBV18 and TRBJ2-5; a stretch of 9 junction bases matches TRBD2. CDR3 protein: CASSLLAGLETQYF. The DNA sequence reads TGTGCCAGCTCCCTTCTAGCGGGGCTAGAGACCCAGTACTTC.